Listed below are T cell receptor beta chains from one sample, sequenced in a study of cytomegalovirus exposure and HLA in healthy donors. Sequencing used immunoSEQ multiplex PCR; TCRdb keeps in-frame clones, though not all of them. The sample yields roughly 73,000 clones, around 96% seen once. Source material: PBMCs. Receptors were obtained from a man between 18 and 29 years old in good health and CMV-seronegative. Both conserved end residues are part of each CDR3. Each record gives: CDR3 DNA, CDR3 protein, D gene, V gene, J gene, clone size. D genes are given only for firm matches. Where a row states a size, it is once, few, many or the class of an expanded clone; other rows omit it.

cdr3_nt: TGTGCCTGGAGACACCGGATTGGACAGGTTATCGTCTACGAGCAGTACTTC
cdr3_aa: CAWRHRIGQVIVYEQYF
d_call: TRBD1
v_call: TRBV30
j_call: TRBJ2-7
clone_size: NA

cdr3_nt: TGTGCCAGCAGTGCAAGGACAGCAGGAGATACGCAGTATTTT
cdr3_aa: CASSARTAGDTQYF
d_call: NA
v_call: TRBV6-5
j_call: TRBJ2-3
clone_size: NA

cdr3_nt: TGTGCCAGCAGCGTCGCGACAGGGGTTGGCTACACCTTC
cdr3_aa: CASSVATGVGYTF
d_call: TRBD1
v_call: TRBV9
j_call: TRBJ1-2
clone_size: NA

cdr3_nt: TGTGCCAGCAGGGAGACAGAGTTCTATGGCTACACCTTC
cdr3_aa: CASRETEFYGYTF
d_call: NA
v_call: TRBV6-1
j_call: TRBJ1-2
clone_size: NA

cdr3_nt: TGCGCCAGCAGCCAAGACCCACAGGGGAATGAGCAGTTCTTC
cdr3_aa: CASSQDPQGNEQFF
d_call: TRBD1
v_call: TRBV4-1
j_call: TRBJ2-1
clone_size: once

cdr3_nt: TGCGCCAGCAGCTTGGATCAGGGGCGCTCCTACAATGAGCAGTTCTTC
cdr3_aa: CASSLDQGRSYNEQFF
d_call: NA
v_call: TRBV5-1
j_call: TRBJ2-1
clone_size: NA

cdr3_nt: TGTGCCAGCAGGACAGGGGGGGTATATGAAAAACTGTTTTTT
cdr3_aa: CASRTGGVYEKLFF
d_call: TRBD1
v_call: TRBV6-6
j_call: TRBJ1-4
clone_size: NA

cdr3_nt: TGTGCTAGTGGTTTGCCGCGGACAGGGGGCTACGAGCAGTACTTC
cdr3_aa: CASGLPRTGGYEQYF
d_call: TRBD1
v_call: TRBV12-5
j_call: TRBJ2-7
clone_size: NA

cdr3_nt: TGTGCCGCGGGCCGGCCAGGCTACACCTTC
cdr3_aa: CAAGRPGYTF
d_call: NA
v_call: TRBV6-5
j_call: TRBJ1-2
clone_size: once

cdr3_nt: TGCGCCAGCAGCCAAGTCACCCTTAGCGGGGGGGCCAATGAGCAGTTCTTC
cdr3_aa: CASSQVTLSGGANEQFF
d_call: TRBD2
v_call: TRBV4-1
j_call: TRBJ2-1
clone_size: NA

cdr3_nt: TGTGCCAGCAGTTTCATGACTAGCGGGGGCCTAACCTACACAGATACGCAGTATTTT
cdr3_aa: CASSFMTSGGLTYTDTQYF
d_call: TRBD2
v_call: TRBV27
j_call: TRBJ2-3
clone_size: NA

cdr3_nt: TGTGCCAGCAGCCGAGAGCTAGGGGGCAATGAGCAGTTCTTC
cdr3_aa: CASSRELGGNEQFF
d_call: NA
v_call: TRBV4-2
j_call: TRBJ2-1
clone_size: NA

cdr3_nt: TGTGCCAGCAGTGGCGGACAGGGGACCGGTAGAGGTGAGCAGTACTTC
cdr3_aa: CASSGGQGTGRGEQYF
d_call: TRBD1
v_call: TRBV25-1
j_call: TRBJ2-7
clone_size: NA

cdr3_nt: TGCGCCAGCAGTGATGTTCAGGGAATGAACACTGAAGCTTTCTTT
cdr3_aa: CASSDVQGMNTEAFF
d_call: NA
v_call: TRBV10-2
j_call: TRBJ1-1
clone_size: once